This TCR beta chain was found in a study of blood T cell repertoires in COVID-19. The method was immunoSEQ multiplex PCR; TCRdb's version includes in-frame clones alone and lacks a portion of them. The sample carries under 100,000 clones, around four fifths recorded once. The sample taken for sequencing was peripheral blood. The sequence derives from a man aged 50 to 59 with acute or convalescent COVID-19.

CDR3 sequence reads: CASSYRDRGSYEQYF. The CDR3 nucleotides are TGTGCCAGCAGTTACCGGGACAGGGGTTCCTACGAGCAGTACTTC. V gene TRBV6-5 combines with J gene TRBJ2-7; 10 bases line up with TRBD1. Germline V gene data show CDR1 as MNHEY and CDR2 as SVGAGI. The CDR3 loop spans 15 amino acids. V shed 2 bases, J shed 1 base, and the junction held 2 bases outside the gene matches.